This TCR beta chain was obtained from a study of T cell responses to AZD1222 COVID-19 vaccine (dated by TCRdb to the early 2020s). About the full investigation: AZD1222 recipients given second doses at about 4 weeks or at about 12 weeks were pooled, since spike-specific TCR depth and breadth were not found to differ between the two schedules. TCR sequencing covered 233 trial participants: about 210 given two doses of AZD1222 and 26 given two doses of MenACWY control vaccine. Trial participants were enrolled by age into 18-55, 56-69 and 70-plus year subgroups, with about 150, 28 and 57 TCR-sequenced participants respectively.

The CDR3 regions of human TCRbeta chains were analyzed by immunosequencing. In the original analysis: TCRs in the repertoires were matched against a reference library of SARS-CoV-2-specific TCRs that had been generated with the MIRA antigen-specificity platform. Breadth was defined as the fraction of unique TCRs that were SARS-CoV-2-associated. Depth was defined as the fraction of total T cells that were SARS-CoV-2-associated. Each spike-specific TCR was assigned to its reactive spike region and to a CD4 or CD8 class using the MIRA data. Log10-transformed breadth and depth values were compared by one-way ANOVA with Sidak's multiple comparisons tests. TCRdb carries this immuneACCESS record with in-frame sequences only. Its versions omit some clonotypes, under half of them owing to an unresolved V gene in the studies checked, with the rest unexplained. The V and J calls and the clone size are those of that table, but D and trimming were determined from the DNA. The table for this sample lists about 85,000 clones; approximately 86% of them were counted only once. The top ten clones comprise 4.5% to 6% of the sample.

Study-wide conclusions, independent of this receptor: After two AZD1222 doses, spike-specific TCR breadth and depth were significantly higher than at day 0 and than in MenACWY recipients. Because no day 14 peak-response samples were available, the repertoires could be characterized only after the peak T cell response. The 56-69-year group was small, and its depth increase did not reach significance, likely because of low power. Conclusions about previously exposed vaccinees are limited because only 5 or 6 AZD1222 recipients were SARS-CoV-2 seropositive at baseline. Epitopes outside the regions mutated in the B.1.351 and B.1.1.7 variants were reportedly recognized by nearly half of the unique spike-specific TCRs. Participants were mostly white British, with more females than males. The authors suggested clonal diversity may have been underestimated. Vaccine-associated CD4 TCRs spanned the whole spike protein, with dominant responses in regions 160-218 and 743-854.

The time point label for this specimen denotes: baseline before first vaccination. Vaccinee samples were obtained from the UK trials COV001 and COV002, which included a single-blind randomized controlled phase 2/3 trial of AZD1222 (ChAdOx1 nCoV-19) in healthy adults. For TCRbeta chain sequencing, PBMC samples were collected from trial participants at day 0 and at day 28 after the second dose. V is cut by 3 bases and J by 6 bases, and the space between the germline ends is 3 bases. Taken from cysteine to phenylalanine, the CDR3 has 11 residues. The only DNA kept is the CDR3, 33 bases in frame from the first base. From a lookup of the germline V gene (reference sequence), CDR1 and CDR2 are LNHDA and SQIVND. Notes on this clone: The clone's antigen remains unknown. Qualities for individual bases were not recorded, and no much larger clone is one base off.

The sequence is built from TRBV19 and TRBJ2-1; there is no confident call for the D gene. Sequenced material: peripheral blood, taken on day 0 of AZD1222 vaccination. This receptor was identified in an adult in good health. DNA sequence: TGTGCCAGTAGTATGGGCAATGAGCAGTTCTTC. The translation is CASSMGNEQFF.